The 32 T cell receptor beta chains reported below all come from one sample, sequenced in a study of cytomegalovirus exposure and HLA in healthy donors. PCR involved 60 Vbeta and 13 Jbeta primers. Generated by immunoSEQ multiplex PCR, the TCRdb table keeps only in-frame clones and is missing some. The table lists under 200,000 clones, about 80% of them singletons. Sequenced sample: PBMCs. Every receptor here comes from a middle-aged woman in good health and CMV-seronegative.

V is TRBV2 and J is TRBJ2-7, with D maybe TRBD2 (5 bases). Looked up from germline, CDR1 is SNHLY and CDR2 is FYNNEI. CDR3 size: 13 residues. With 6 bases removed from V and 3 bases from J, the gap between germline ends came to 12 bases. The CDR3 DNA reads TGTGCCAGCAGACACCGGGATCTCTACGAGCAGTACTTC. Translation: CASRHRDLYEQYF.

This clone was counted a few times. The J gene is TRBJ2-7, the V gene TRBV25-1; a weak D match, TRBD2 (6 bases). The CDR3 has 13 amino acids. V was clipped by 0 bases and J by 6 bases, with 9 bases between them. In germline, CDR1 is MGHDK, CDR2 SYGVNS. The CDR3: CASSEYGDSEQYF. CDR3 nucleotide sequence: TGTGCCAGCAGTGAATATGGGGACTCCGAGCAGTACTTC.

CDR3 in DNA: TGCGCCAGCAGCTTAGTTACGGCGGGTTACGAGCAGTACTTC. Protein sequence: CASSLVTAGYEQYF. The rearrangement links TRBV5-1 to TRBJ2-7, with D maybe TRBD2 (5 bases). The CDR3 spans 14 residues. Germline loops: CDR1 SGHRS, CDR2 YFSETQ. Trimming stripped 2 bases from V and 4 bases from J, with 13 bases between.

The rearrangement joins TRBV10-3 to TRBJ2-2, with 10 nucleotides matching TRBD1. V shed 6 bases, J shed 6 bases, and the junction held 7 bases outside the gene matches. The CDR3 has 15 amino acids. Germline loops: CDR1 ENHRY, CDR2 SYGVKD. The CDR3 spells CAIRRDRGRAGELFF. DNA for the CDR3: TGTGCCATCAGGCGGGACAGGGGACGTGCCGGGGAGCTGTTTTTT.

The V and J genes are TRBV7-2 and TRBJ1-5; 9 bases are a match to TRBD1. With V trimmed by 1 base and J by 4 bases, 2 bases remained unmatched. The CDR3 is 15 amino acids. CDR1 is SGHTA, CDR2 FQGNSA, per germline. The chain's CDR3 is CASSLVGTGNQPQHF. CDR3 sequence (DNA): TGTGCCAGCAGCTTAGTGGGGACAGGGAATCAGCCCCAGCATTTT.

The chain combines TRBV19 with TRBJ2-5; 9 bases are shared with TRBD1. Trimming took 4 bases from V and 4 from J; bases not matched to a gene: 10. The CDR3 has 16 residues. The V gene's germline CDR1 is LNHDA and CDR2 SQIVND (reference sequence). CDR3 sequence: CASSSPGTGSRETQYF. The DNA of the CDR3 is TGTGCCAGTAGTAGCCCAGGGACAGGGAGTAGAGAGACCCAGTACTTC.

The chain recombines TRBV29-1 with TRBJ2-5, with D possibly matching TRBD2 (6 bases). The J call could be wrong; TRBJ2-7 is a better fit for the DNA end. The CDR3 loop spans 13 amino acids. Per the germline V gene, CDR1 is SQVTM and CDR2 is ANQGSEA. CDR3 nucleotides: TGCAGCGCCCGACTAGGAGGTAACAACGAGCAGTACTTC. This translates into CSARLGGNNEQYF.

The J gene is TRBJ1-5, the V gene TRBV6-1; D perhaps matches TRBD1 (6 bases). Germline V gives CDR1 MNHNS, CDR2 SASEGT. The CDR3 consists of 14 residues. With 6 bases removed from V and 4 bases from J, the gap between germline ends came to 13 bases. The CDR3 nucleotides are TGTGCCAGCAGCCGGGAGGGGGGGAATCAGCCCCAGCATTTT. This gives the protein CASSREGGNQPQHF.

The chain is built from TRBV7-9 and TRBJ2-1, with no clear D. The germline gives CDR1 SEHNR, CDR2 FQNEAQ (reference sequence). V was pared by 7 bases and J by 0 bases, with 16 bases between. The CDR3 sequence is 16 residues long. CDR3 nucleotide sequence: TGTGCCAGCACCACGACGGCAGGTAGCTCCTACAATGAGCAGTTCTTC. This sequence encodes CASTTTAGSSYNEQFF. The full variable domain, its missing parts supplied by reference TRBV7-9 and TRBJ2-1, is DTGVSQNPRHKITKRGQNVTFRCDPISEHNRLYWYRQTLGQGPEFLTYFQNEAQLEKSRLLSDRFSAERPKGSFSTLEIQRTEQGDSAMYLCASTTTAGSSYNEQFFGPGTRLTVL.

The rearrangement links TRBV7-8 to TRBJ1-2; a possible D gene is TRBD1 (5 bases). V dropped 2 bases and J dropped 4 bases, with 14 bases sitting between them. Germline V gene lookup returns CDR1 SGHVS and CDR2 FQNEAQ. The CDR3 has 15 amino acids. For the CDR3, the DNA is TGTGCCAGCAGCTTATCGCGCAGGGTGTCCTATGGCTACACCTTC. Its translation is CASSLSRRVSYGYTF.

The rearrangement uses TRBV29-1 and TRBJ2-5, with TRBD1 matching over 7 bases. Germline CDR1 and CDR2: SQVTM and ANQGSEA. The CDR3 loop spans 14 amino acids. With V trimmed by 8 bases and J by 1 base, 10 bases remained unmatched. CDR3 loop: CSLTTTGAQETQYF. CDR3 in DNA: TGCAGCCTTACAACTACAGGGGCCCAAGAGACCCAGTACTTC.

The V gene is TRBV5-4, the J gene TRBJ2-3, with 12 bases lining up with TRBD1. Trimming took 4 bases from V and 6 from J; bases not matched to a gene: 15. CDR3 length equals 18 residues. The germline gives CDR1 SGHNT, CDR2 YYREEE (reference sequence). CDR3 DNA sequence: TGTGCCAGCAGCCTTGGGCCTCCGGGACAGGGGGCGAGGGATACGCAGTATTTT. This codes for CASSLGPPGQGARDTQYF.

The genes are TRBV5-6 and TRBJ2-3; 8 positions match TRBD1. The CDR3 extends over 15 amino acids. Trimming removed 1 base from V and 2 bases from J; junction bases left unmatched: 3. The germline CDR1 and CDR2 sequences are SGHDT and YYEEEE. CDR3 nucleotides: TGTGCCAGCAGCTTGCGGGGACAGGTCACAGATACGCAGTATTTT. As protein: CASSLRGQVTDTQYF.

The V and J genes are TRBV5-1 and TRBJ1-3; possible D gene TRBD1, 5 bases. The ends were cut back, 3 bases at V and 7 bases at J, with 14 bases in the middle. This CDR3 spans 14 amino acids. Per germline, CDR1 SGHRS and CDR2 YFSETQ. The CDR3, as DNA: TGCGCCAGCAGCTCAAAGGATGGGGGGAACACCATATATTTT. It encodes CASSSKDGGNTIYF.

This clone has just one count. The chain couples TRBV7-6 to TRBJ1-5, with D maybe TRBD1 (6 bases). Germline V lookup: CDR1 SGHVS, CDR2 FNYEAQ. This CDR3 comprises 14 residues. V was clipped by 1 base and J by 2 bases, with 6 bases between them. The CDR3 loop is CASSLGQGNQPQHF. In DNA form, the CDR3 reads TGTGCCAGCAGCTTAGGACAGGGCAATCAGCCCCAGCATTTT. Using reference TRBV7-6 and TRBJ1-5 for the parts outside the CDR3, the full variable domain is GAGVSQSPRYKVTKRGQDVALRCDPISGHVSLYWYRQALGQGPEFLTYFNYEAQQDKSGLPNDRFSAERPEGSISTLTIQRTEQRDSAMYRCASSLGQGNQPQHFGDGTRLSIL.

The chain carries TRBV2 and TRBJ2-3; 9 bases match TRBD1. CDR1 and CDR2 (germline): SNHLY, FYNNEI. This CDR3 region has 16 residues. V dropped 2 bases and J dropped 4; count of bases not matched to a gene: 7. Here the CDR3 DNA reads TGTGCCAGCAGTGAAACCGGGACAGGGCCTTCAGATACGCAGTATTTT. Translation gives CASSETGTGPSDTQYF.

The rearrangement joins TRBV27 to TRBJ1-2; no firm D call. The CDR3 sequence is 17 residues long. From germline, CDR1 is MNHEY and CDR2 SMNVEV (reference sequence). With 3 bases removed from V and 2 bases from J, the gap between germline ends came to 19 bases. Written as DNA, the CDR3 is TGTGCCAGCAGTTTCGTTTCCCCCCCGGGCGGGAACTATGGCTACACCTTC. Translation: CASSFVSPPGGNYGYTF.

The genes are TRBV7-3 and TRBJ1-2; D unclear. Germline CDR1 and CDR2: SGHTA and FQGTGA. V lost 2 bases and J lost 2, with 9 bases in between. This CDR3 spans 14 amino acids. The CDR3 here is CASSLEPTNYGYTF. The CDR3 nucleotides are TGTGCCAGCAGCTTAGAGCCTACCAACTATGGCTACACCTTC.

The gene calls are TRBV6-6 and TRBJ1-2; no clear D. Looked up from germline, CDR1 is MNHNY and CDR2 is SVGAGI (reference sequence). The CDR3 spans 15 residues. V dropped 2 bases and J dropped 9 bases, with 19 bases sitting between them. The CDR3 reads CASSYVGSRGYSYTF. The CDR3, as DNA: TGTGCCAGCAGTTACGTCGGCAGCCGAGGGTACAGCTACACCTTC.

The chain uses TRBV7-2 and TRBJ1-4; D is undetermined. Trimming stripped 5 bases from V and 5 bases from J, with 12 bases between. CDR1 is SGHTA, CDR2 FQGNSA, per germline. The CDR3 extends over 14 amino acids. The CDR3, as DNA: TGTGCCAGCAGCCGGACGGACTGGAATGAAAAACTGTTTTTT. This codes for CASSRTDWNEKLFF.

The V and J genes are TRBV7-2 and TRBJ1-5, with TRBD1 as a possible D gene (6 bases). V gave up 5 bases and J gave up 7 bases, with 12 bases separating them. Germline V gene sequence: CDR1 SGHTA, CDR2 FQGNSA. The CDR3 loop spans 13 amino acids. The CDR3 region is CASSEGQIQPQHF. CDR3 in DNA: TGTGCCAGCAGCGAAGGACAGATCCAGCCCCAGCATTTT.

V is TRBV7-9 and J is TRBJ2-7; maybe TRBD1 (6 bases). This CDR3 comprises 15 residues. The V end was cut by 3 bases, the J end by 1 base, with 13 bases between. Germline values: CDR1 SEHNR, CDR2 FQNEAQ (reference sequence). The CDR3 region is CASSFSGVESYEQYF. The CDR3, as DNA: TGTGCCAGCAGCTTTTCAGGGGTGGAGTCCTACGAGCAGTACTTC.

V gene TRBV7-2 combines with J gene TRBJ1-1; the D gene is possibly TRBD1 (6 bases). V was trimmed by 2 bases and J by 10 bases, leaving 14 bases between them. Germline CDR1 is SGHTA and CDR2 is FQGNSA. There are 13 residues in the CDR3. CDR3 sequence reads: CASSLTRTVAAFF. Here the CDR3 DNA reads TGTGCCAGCAGCTTAACGAGGACAGTTGCAGCTTTCTTT.

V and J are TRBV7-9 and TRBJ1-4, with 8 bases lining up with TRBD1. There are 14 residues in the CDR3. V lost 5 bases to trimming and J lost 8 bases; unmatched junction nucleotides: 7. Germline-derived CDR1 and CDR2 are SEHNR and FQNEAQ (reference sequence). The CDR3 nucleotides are TGTGCCAGCAGCGCAAGGACAGGGTTCGAAAAACTGTTTTTT. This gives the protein CASSARTGFEKLFF. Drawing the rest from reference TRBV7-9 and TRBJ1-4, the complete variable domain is DTGVSQNPRHKITKRGQNVTFRCDPISEHNRLYWYRQTLGQGPEFLTYFQNEAQLEKSRLLSDRFSAERPKGSFSTLEIQRTEQGDSAMYLCASSARTGFEKLFFGSGTQLSVL.

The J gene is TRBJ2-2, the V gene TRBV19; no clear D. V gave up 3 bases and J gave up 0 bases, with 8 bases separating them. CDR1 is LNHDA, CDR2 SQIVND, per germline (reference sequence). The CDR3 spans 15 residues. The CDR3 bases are TGTGCCAGTAGTATTCTCAGCGCGAACACCGGGGAGCTGTTTTTT. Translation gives CASSILSANTGELFF.

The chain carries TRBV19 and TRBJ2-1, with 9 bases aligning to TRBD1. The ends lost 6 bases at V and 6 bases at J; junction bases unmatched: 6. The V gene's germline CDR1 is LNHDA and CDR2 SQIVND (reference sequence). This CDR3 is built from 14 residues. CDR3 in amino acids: CASSRDRVGNEQFF. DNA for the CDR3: TGTGCCAGTAGCCGGGACAGGGTAGGCAATGAGCAGTTCTTC.

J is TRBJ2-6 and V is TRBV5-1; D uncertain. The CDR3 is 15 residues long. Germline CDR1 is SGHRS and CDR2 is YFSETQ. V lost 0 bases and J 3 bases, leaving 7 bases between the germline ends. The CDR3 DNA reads TGCGCCAGCAGCTTGGTGACAAATGGGGCCAACGTCCTGACTTTC. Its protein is CASSLVTNGANVLTF. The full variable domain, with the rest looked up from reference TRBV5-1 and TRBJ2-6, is KAGVTQTPRYLIKTRGQQVTLSCSPISGHRSVSWYQQTPGQGLQFLFEYFSETQRNKGNFPGRFSGRQFSNSRSEMNVSTLELGDSALYLCASSLVTNGANVLTFGAGSRLTVL.

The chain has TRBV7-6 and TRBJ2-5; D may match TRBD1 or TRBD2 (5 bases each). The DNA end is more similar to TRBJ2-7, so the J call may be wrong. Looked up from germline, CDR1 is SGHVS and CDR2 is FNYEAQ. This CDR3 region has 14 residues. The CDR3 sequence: CASSLALGAYEQYF. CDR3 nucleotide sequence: TGTGCCAGCAGCTTAGCACTGGGGGCCTACGAGCAGTACTTC.

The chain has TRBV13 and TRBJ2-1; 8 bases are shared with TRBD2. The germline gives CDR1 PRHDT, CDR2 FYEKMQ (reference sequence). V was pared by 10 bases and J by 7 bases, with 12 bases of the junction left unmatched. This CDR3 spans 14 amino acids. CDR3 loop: CATLQSGSRNEQFF. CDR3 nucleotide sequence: TGTGCCACCCTACAAAGCGGGAGTCGGAATGAGCAGTTCTTC.

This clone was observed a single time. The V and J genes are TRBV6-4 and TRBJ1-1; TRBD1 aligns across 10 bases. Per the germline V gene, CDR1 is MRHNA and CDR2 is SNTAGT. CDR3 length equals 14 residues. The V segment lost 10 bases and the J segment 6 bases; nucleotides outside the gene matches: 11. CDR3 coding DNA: TGTGCCACTTTCAGGACAGGGGGAAAGTCTGAAGCTTTCTTT. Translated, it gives CATFRTGGKSEAFF.

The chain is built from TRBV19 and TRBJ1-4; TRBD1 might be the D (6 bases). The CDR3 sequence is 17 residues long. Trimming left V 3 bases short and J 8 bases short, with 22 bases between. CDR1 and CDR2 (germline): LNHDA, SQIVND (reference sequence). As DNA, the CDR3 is TGTGCCAGTAGTATTCTCTTCACAGGGAGAGAGGAAGAAAAACTGTTTTTT. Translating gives CASSILFTGREEEKLFF.

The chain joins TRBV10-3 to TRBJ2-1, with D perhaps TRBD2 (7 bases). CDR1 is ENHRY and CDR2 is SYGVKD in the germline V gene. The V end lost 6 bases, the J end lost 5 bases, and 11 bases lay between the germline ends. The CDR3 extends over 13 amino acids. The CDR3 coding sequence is TGTGCCATCAGGAGGGAGGGGGACAATGAGCAGTTCTTC. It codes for CAIRREGDNEQFF.